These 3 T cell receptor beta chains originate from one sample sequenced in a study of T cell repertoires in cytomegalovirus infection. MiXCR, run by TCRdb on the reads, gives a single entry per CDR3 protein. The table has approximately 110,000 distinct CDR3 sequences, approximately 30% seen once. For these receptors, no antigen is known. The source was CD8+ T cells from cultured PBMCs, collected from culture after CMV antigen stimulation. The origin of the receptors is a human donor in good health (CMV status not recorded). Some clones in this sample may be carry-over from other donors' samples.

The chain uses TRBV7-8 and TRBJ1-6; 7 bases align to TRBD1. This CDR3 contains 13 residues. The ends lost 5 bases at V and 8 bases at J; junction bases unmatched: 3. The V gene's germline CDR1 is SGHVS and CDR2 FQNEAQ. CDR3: CASSLDRDSPLHF. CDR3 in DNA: TGTGCCAGCAGCCTCGACAGGGATTCACCCCTCCACTTT.

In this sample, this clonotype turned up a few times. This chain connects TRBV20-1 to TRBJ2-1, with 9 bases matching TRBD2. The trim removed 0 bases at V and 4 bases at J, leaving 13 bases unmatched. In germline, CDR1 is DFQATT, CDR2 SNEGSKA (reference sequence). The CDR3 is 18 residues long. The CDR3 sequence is CSARDIFGAGGDYNEQFF. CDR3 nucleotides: TGCAGTGCTAGAGATATATTTGGGGCGGGGGGGGATTACAATGAGCAGTTCTTC.

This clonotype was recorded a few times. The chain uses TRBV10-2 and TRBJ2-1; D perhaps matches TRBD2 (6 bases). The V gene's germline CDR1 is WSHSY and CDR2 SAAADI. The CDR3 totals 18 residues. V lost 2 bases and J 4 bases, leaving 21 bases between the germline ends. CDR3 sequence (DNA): TGCGCCAGCAGTGAGATGTTTTTTCGGCGGGAAACTTACAATGAGCAGTTCTTC. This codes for CASSEMFFRRETYNEQFF.